The 19 T cell receptor beta chains listed next were all sequenced from one sample in a study of T-cell memory formation after mild COVID-19. TCRdb analysed the 5' RACE reads with MiXCR anew, one entry per CDR3 protein. The table has 85,000 to 120,000 distinct CDR3 sequences, 17% seen once. Specimen: PBMCs or a T cell subset sorted from them (not recorded which). These receptors originate from an adult woman who had mild COVID-19 (a few samples of this study predate the infection). Cell type and time point are not known.

The rearrangement links TRBV4-2 to TRBJ2-3; maybe TRBD2 (6 bases). Germline V lookup: CDR1 LGHNA, CDR2 YNFKEQ. This CDR3 region has 16 residues. Trimming cost V 0 bases and J 0 bases, with 10 bases left between them. The CDR3 DNA reads as TGTGCCAGCAGCCAAGATTGGGGGACTAGCACAGATACGCAGTATTTT. Encoded protein: CASSQDWGTSTDTQYF.

This clonotype turned up a few times. V gene TRBV7-9 combines with J gene TRBJ2-1; D unclear. This CDR3 contains 18 residues. Germline V lookup: CDR1 SEHNR, CDR2 FQNEAQ (reference sequence). With 4 bases removed from V and 5 bases from J, the gap between germline ends came to 24 bases. In DNA form, the CDR3 reads TGTGCCAGCAGCTCACCAAATCGGGCACCAGTTCCCAACAATGAGCAGTTCTTC. Encoded protein: CASSSPNRAPVPNNEQFF.

The chain joins TRBV10-3 to TRBJ2-7, with 9 positions matching TRBD2. The germline V gene encodes CDR1 ENHRY and CDR2 SYGVKD. Losses at the gene ends were 0 bases for V and 0 bases for J; bases not matched to a gene: 3. The CDR3 consists of 16 residues. The CDR3 loop is CAISESVSGSSYEQYF. The DNA of the CDR3 is TGTGCCATCAGTGAGTCCGTTAGCGGGAGCTCCTACGAGCAGTACTTC.

A few counts support this clonotype. The V gene is TRBV30, the J gene TRBJ2-5; 9 bases line up with TRBD1. Germline values: CDR1 GTSNPN, CDR2 SVGIG (reference sequence). The CDR3 is 13 residues long. Unmatched junction bases numbered 3, after V lost 5 bases and J lost 2 bases. The CDR3 protein is CAWETGGQETQYF. For the CDR3, the DNA is TGTGCCTGGGAGACAGGGGGACAAGAGACCCAGTACTTC.

The V call is TRBV11-2, the J call TRBJ1-2, with 9 bases aligning to TRBD1. The CDR3 runs 19 residues. In germline, CDR1 is SGHAT, CDR2 FQNNGV. J lost 4 bases, V lost 3 bases, and 18 bases had no gene match. The CDR3 DNA is TGTGCCAGCAGCTTTTCACCCTCCGGGACAGGGATTGGGAGCTATGGCTACACCTTC. Residues: CASSFSPSGTGIGSYGYTF.

On this clonotype: A junction boundary mismatches the germline segment, possibly from a read error. The chain carries TRBV5-1 and TRBJ1-2, with no clear D. This CDR3 comprises 13 residues. Per germline, CDR1 SGHRS and CDR2 YFSETQ. CDR3 DNA: TGCGCCAGCATCTTGCCAGACAACTATGGCTACACCTTC. This encodes CASILPDNYGYTF.

The sample holds many counts of this clonotype. The rearrangement links TRBV5-1 to TRBJ1-1; no clear D. Germline loops: CDR1 SGHRS, CDR2 YFSETQ. Trimming left V 0 bases short and J 11 bases short, with 14 bases between. CDR3 length: 13 residues. The CDR3 sequence is CASSLDPGLVAFF. The CDR3 DNA reads as TGCGCCAGCAGCTTGGATCCCGGGTTGGTCGCTTTCTTT.

V is TRBV24-1 and J is TRBJ2-1; 12 bases fit TRBD2. Germline V gene sequence: CDR1 KGHDR, CDR2 SFDVKD. The CDR3 sequence is 17 residues long. Trimming took 1 base from V and 9 from J; bases not matched to a gene: 9. The CDR3 sequence: CATSDFKLAGGPGEQFF. CDR3 sequence (DNA): TGTGCCACCAGTGATTTCAAGCTAGCGGGAGGGCCGGGTGAGCAGTTCTTC.

This clonotype was seen a handful of times. The rearrangement links TRBV6-6 to TRBJ2-7, with TRBD1 identical over 8 bases. V trimming: 6 bases; J trimming: 2 bases; junction bases outside the gene matches: 6. The germline V gene encodes CDR1 MNHNY and CDR2 SVGAGI (reference sequence). The CDR3 has 14 amino acids. CDR3 in DNA: TGTGCCAGCAGCCTTACGACAGGGGCCTACGAGCAGTACTTC. It yields the protein CASSLTTGAYEQYF.

The table lists this clonotype with a few counts. This rearrangement joins TRBV27 to TRBJ2-7; 11 bases are a match to TRBD2. The V segment lost 8 bases and the J segment 3 bases; nucleotides outside the gene matches: 12. CDR1 MNHEY and CDR2 SMNVEV come from the germline V gene (reference sequence). The CDR3 loop spans 16 amino acids. The DNA for the CDR3 is TGTGCCAGCGGAAGGGGGGCTAGCGGGAGGAACTACGAGCAGTACTTC. This sequence encodes CASGRGASGRNYEQYF.

This chain links TRBV3-1 with TRBJ1-1; D is perhaps TRBD1 (6 bases). The CDR3 is made up of 15 amino acids. Trimming removed 7 bases from V and 6 bases from J, with 21 bases in between. CDR1 and CDR2 from the germline V gene are LGHDT and YNNKEL (reference sequence). CDR3 sequence (DNA): TGTGCCAGCACCGACCAAACAGGGCTGGGAGCTGAAGCTTTCTTT. It codes for CASTDQTGLGAEAFF.

This clonotype showed up just a few times. The chain recombines TRBV6-2 or TRBV6-3 with TRBJ2-1, with D unresolved. The CDR3 spans 11 residues. Trimming pared 0 bases from V and 9 bases from J, leaving 3 bases between. Germline CDR1 reads MNHEY; CDR2 reads SVGEGT. The CDR3: CASSYSAEQFF. In nucleotides, the CDR3 is TGTGCCAGCAGTTACTCGGCTGAGCAGTTCTTC.

This clonotype has only a few counts. The V and J genes are TRBV6-5 and TRBJ1-2; 8 positions match TRBD1. With 2 bases clipped from V and 3 bases from J, the junction kept 8 bases outside the gene matches. Per the germline V gene, CDR1 is MNHEY and CDR2 is SVGAGI. The CDR3 contains 16 residues. The DNA of the CDR3 is TGTGCCAGCAGTTACGCTGTCCCGGACAGGGACTATGGCTACACCTTC. This sequence encodes CASSYAVPDRDYGYTF.

This clonotype was found a few times. This chain uses TRBV30 with TRBJ1-5; D is uncertain. With 1 base removed from V and 1 base from J, the gap between germline ends came to 5 bases. This CDR3 has 13 residues. CDR1 and CDR2 from the germline V gene are GTSNPN and SVGIG (reference sequence). CDR3 in amino acids: CAWSADSNQPQHF. In nucleotides, the CDR3 is TGTGCCTGGAGTGCGGACAGCAATCAGCCCCAGCATTTT.

This clonotype has a count of ten or more. The rearrangement links TRBV27 to TRBJ1-4; D might be TRBD1 (5 bases). The CDR3 is made up of 18 amino acids. Trimming took off 2 bases at V and 3 bases at J, with 19 bases between the two ends. CDR1 and CDR2 from the germline V gene are MNHEY and SMNVEV (reference sequence). This CDR3 reads CASSLGGFTGPANEKLFF. The CDR3 DNA follows: TGTGCCAGCAGTTTAGGGGGTTTTACGGGGCCAGCTAATGAAAAACTGTTTTTT.

This clonotype was observed a few times. The genes are TRBV29-1 and TRBJ2-1; unclear D gene. Germline loops: CDR1 SQVTM, CDR2 ANQGSEA. V was trimmed by 1 base and J by 6 bases, leaving 10 bases between them. This CDR3 spans 13 amino acids. The CDR3 loop reads CSVEALSVNEQFF. CDR3 in DNA: TGCAGCGTTGAAGCGTTATCGGTCAATGAGCAGTTCTTC.

This clonotype was seen repeatedly, ten times or more. The rearrangement uses TRBV29-1 and TRBJ2-1; D is possibly TRBD1 or TRBD2 (5 bases each). CDR1 and CDR2 from the germline V gene are SQVTM and ANQGSEA. The CDR3 extends over 12 amino acids. The V gene lost 4 bases and the J gene lost 8 bases, with 12 bases spanning the gap. DNA of the CDR3: TGCAGCGTTGTCCGGGGCACCGATGAGCAGTTCTTC. Its protein product is CSVVRGTDEQFF.

The chain links TRBV27 to TRBJ1-2; perhaps TRBD1 as D (5 bases). Trimming left V 5 bases short and J 8 bases short, with 21 bases between. This CDR3 contains 15 residues. The germline CDR1 and CDR2 sequences are MNHEY and SMNVEV (reference sequence). Here the CDR3 DNA reads TGTGCCAGCAGTCCGTCCGGGACCGATGTCTGGGGCTACACCTTC. Its translation: CASSPSGTDVWGYTF.

This clonotype appeared a few times. This chain links TRBV4-3 with TRBJ1-5; D ambiguous. Germline V gene data show CDR1 as LGHNA and CDR2 as YSLEER. There are 13 residues in the CDR3. Trimming took off 0 bases at V and 5 bases at J, with 5 bases between the two ends. CDR3 coding DNA: TGCGCCAGCAGCCAAGATTGGTATCAGCCCCAGCATTTT. The encoded protein is CASSQDWYQPQHF.